A selection of T cell receptor beta chains follows, all from one sample in a study of cytomegalovirus exposure and HLA in healthy donors. Sequencing was performed with immunoSEQ multiplex PCR; in TCRdb, only in-frame clones are kept and a portion is missing. The sample gives some 230,000 clones, about 89% of which show up once; approximately 1% is in the top ten. Sequenced input: PBMCs. These TCRs come from a woman aged 18-35 years in good health and CMV-seronegative. Both conserved end residues are part of each CDR3. Fields, in order: D gene, J gene, V gene, clone size, CDR3 DNA, CDR3 protein. D genes are given only for firm matches. A row's size may be missing; if present it is once, few, many or a size class.

d_call: TRBD2; j_call: TRBJ2-2; v_call: TRBV11-2; clone_size: once; cdr3_nt: TGTGCCAGCAGCTTCACGGGAGGGAGTGCGGGGGAGCTGTTTTTT; cdr3_aa: CASSFTGGSAGELFF
d_call: TRBD2; j_call: TRBJ2-1; v_call: TRBV11-1; clone_size: .; cdr3_nt: TGTGCCAGCAGCTTCGCCGGCTTAGCGGGAGGCCGGTACAATGAGCAGTTCTTC; cdr3_aa: CASSFAGLAGGRYNEQFF
d_call: .; j_call: TRBJ1-1; v_call: TRBV19; clone_size: .; cdr3_nt: TGTGCCAGTAGTAGCCGGGAGGAAAACACTGAAGCTTTCTTT; cdr3_aa: CASSSREENTEAFF
d_call: .; j_call: TRBJ2-7; v_call: TRBV30; clone_size: .; cdr3_nt: TGTGGGGGCAGGGGACCTCCCTACGAGCAGTACTTC; cdr3_aa: CGGRGPPYEQYF
d_call: TRBD1; j_call: TRBJ1-1; v_call: TRBV19; clone_size: .; cdr3_nt: TGTGCCAGTAGTTTTACCCGACAGGGGACCACTGAAGCTTTCTTT; cdr3_aa: CASSFTRQGTTEAFF
d_call: .; j_call: TRBJ1-1; v_call: TRBV7-2; clone_size: .; cdr3_nt: TGTGCCAGCAGCTCCACTCGAGTGAACACTGAAGCTTTCTTT; cdr3_aa: CASSSTRVNTEAFF
d_call: TRBD2; j_call: TRBJ2-2; v_call: TRBV5-1; clone_size: .; cdr3_nt: TGCGCCAGCAGCCTGACTAGCGTTACCGGGGAGCTGTTTTTT; cdr3_aa: CASSLTSVTGELFF
d_call: TRBD1; j_call: TRBJ1-2; v_call: TRBV5-1; clone_size: .; cdr3_nt: TGCGCCAGCAGCCCCGGGACAGGGAAGCCCTATGGCTACACCTTC; cdr3_aa: CASSPGTGKPYGYTF
d_call: TRBD2; j_call: TRBJ2-5; v_call: TRBV4-2; clone_size: .; cdr3_nt: TGTGCCAGCAGCCAAGGTGGCGGACTAGCAGACTTC; cdr3_aa: CASSQGGGLADF
d_call: TRBD2; j_call: TRBJ2-5; v_call: TRBV9; clone_size: .; cdr3_nt: TGTGCCAGCAGCGTAGGGCCACGGGGGGGGCAAGAGACCCAGTACTTC; cdr3_aa: CASSVGPRGGQETQYF
d_call: TRBD1; j_call: TRBJ2-5; v_call: TRBV5-1; clone_size: .; cdr3_nt: TGCGCCAGCAGCTTACAGGGGGTGCAAGAGACCCAGTACTTC; cdr3_aa: CASSLQGVQETQYF
d_call: TRBD2; j_call: TRBJ2-1; v_call: TRBV10-3; clone_size: .; cdr3_nt: TGTGCCATCAGCGACGGGACTAGCGGGAGCGATGAGCAGTTCTTC; cdr3_aa: CAISDGTSGSDEQFF
d_call: TRBD2; j_call: TRBJ2-7; v_call: TRBV7-2; clone_size: .; cdr3_nt: TGTGCCAGCAGCCTTGGACTAGCGGGAGTTAACGAGCAGTACTTC; cdr3_aa: CASSLGLAGVNEQYF
d_call: .; j_call: TRBJ2-7; v_call: TRBV7-8; clone_size: .; cdr3_nt: TGTGCCAGCAGCCCTTTTGGGGGGTGGGGAAGGGACGAGCAGTACTTC; cdr3_aa: CASSPFGGWGRDEQYF
d_call: TRBD1; j_call: TRBJ2-3; v_call: TRBV5-4; clone_size: .; cdr3_nt: TGTGCCAGCAGCTTCGGGACAGGGGAAGTAGATACGCAGTATTTT; cdr3_aa: CASSFGTGEVDTQYF
d_call: .; j_call: TRBJ1-1; v_call: TRBV7-8; clone_size: .; cdr3_nt: TGTGCCAGCAGCTTAGCCTTGAACACTGAAGCTTTCTTT; cdr3_aa: CASSLALNTEAFF
d_call: TRBD1; j_call: TRBJ1-3; v_call: TRBV9; clone_size: once; cdr3_nt: TGTGCCAGCAGCGTAGAGACAGGGCTTGTAGGTGGCTCTGGAAACACCATATATTTT; cdr3_aa: CASSVETGLVGGSGNTIYF
d_call: .; j_call: TRBJ1-1; v_call: TRBV2; clone_size: .; cdr3_nt: TGTGCCAGCAGTGAAAGAGGGTTCCCTGAAGCTTTCTTT; cdr3_aa: CASSERGFPEAFF
d_call: .; j_call: TRBJ1-5; v_call: TRBV7-9; clone_size: .; cdr3_nt: TGTGCCAGCAGCAAGGAGGGTTATCAGCCCCAGCATTTT; cdr3_aa: CASSKEGYQPQHF
d_call: .; j_call: TRBJ1-5; v_call: TRBV18; clone_size: .; cdr3_nt: TGTGCCAGCTCACCGAGTGGGGGCGTACATCAGCCCCAGCATTTT; cdr3_aa: CASSPSGGVHQPQHF
d_call: .; j_call: TRBJ1-2; v_call: TRBV21-1; clone_size: few; cdr3_nt: TGTGCCAGCAGCGCCCGACGGGACTATGGCTACACCTTC; cdr3_aa: CASSARRDYGYTF
d_call: TRBD2; j_call: TRBJ2-3; v_call: TRBV27; clone_size: .; cdr3_nt: TGTGCCAGCAGTCCTGGGCTCCAAGCGGGATCCCACCTTAGCACAGATACGCAGTATTTT; cdr3_aa: CASSPGLQAGSHLSTDTQYF
d_call: .; j_call: TRBJ1-2; v_call: TRBV5-1; clone_size: .; cdr3_nt: TGCGCCAGCAGTAGAGGAGGCAACGGAGCTAACTATGGCTACACCTTC; cdr3_aa: CASSRGGNGANYGYTF
d_call: .; j_call: TRBJ1-1; v_call: TRBV6-5; clone_size: .; cdr3_nt: TGTGCCAGCAGTTACTCGGCAGGCCGGAACACTGAAGCTTTCTTT; cdr3_aa: CASSYSAGRNTEAFF
d_call: .; j_call: TRBJ2-3; v_call: TRBV5-1; clone_size: .; cdr3_nt: TGCGCCAGCAGCTTGGACAGGGCTAGCACAGATACGCAGTATTTT; cdr3_aa: CASSLDRASTDTQYF
d_call: TRBD1; j_call: TRBJ2-7; v_call: TRBV6-6; clone_size: .; cdr3_nt: TGTGCCAGCAGACTAGGCCAGGGGGTCTACGAGCAGTACTTC; cdr3_aa: CASRLGQGVYEQYF
d_call: .; j_call: TRBJ1-3; v_call: TRBV28; clone_size: .; cdr3_nt: TGTGCCAGCAGCCCGGCAGGCGGGTCTGGAAACACCATATATTTT; cdr3_aa: CASSPAGGSGNTIYF
d_call: TRBD1; j_call: TRBJ2-3; v_call: TRBV10-3; clone_size: once; cdr3_nt: TGTGCCATCAGCACCCCAACAGGGGTACCTTACGATACGCAGTATTTT; cdr3_aa: CAISTPTGVPYDTQYF
d_call: .; j_call: TRBJ1-5; v_call: TRBV19; clone_size: .; cdr3_nt: TGTGCCACGGAAAAAGACAGATATAGCAATCAGCCCCAGCATTTT; cdr3_aa: CATEKDRYSNQPQHF
d_call: .; j_call: TRBJ2-7; v_call: TRBV30; clone_size: once; cdr3_nt: TGTGCCTGGAGTGTACCCCCGGCCTACGAGCAGTACTTC; cdr3_aa: CAWSVPPAYEQYF
d_call: .; j_call: TRBJ2-3; v_call: TRBV5-1; clone_size: .; cdr3_nt: TGCGCCAGCAGCTCAGGGAGCACAGATACGCAGTATTTT; cdr3_aa: CASSSGSTDTQYF
d_call: .; j_call: TRBJ1-2; v_call: TRBV5-1; clone_size: once; cdr3_nt: TGCGCCAGCAGCTTGGTTCAGGGCGCTACGGGTGGCTACACCTTC; cdr3_aa: CASSLVQGATGGYTF
d_call: .; j_call: TRBJ1-3; v_call: TRBV7-9; clone_size: .; cdr3_nt: TGTGCCAGCAGCCTTGGGGCCTCTGGAAACACCATATATTTT; cdr3_aa: CASSLGASGNTIYF
d_call: TRBD2; j_call: TRBJ2-3; v_call: TRBV29-1; clone_size: .; cdr3_nt: TGCAGCGTTGCCCTCTGGGGGGGGGTCACAGATACGCAGTATTTT; cdr3_aa: CSVALWGGVTDTQYF
d_call: .; j_call: TRBJ2-1; v_call: TRBV27; clone_size: .; cdr3_nt: TGTGCCAGCAGTTTTATCCAACAACGCTCCTACAATGAGCAGTTCTTC; cdr3_aa: CASSFIQQRSYNEQFF
d_call: TRBD1; j_call: TRBJ1-1; v_call: TRBV19; clone_size: .; cdr3_nt: TGTGCCAGTAGTACTGCTCTACGACAGGGCGAAGCTTTCTTT; cdr3_aa: CASSTALRQGEAFF
d_call: TRBD1; j_call: TRBJ2-7; v_call: TRBV9; clone_size: .; cdr3_nt: TGTGCCAGCAGCGCCCGGGACAGGGTCCACGAGCAGTACTTC; cdr3_aa: CASSARDRVHEQYF
d_call: TRBD2; j_call: TRBJ2-1; v_call: TRBV7-9; clone_size: .; cdr3_nt: TGTGCCAGCAGCTTTTCAGCGGGAGATTCCTACAATGAGCAGTTCTTC; cdr3_aa: CASSFSAGDSYNEQFF
d_call: .; j_call: TRBJ2-2; v_call: TRBV7-6; clone_size: .; cdr3_nt: TGTGCCAGCAGCTCCCGACCTGGCGGGGTCGGGGAGCTGTTTTTT; cdr3_aa: CASSSRPGGVGELFF
d_call: .; j_call: TRBJ1-2; v_call: TRBV6-1; clone_size: .; cdr3_nt: TGTGCCAGCAGTGAAGGGACAGCCGTCTATGGCTACACCTTC; cdr3_aa: CASSEGTAVYGYTF
d_call: TRBD1; j_call: TRBJ2-7; v_call: TRBV2; clone_size: .; cdr3_nt: TGTGCCAGCAATTTGGACAGGTTAAAATCCTACGAGCAGTACTTC; cdr3_aa: CASNLDRLKSYEQYF
d_call: TRBD1; j_call: TRBJ1-2; v_call: TRBV29-1; clone_size: .; cdr3_nt: TGCAGCACACATCCGGGACAGGGGAGTCTCGGCTACACCTTC; cdr3_aa: CSTHPGQGSLGYTF
d_call: TRBD2; j_call: TRBJ2-7; v_call: TRBV27; clone_size: .; cdr3_nt: TGTGCCAGCAGTTTATCGCGGACTAGCGTCTACGAGCAGTACTTC; cdr3_aa: CASSLSRTSVYEQYF
d_call: TRBD1; j_call: TRBJ1-4; v_call: TRBV9; clone_size: once; cdr3_nt: TGTGCCAGCAGCGTAGCGGTCAGGGGGTACGGTAATGAAAAACTGTTTTTT; cdr3_aa: CASSVAVRGYGNEKLFF
d_call: TRBD1; j_call: TRBJ1-1; v_call: TRBV18; clone_size: .; cdr3_nt: TGTGCCAGCTCACCACCTACAGGGGGTTGGGCTGAAGCTTTCTTT; cdr3_aa: CASSPPTGGWAEAFF
d_call: TRBD1; j_call: TRBJ1-5; v_call: TRBV4-1; clone_size: .; cdr3_nt: TGCGCCAGCAGCCTCGGGACAGGGCTACCCCTTAGCAATCAGCCCCAGCATTTT; cdr3_aa: CASSLGTGLPLSNQPQHF
d_call: TRBD2; j_call: TRBJ2-1; v_call: TRBV11-3; clone_size: .; cdr3_nt: TGTGCCAGCAGCGAGCCGGGACTAACCAATGAGCAGTTCTTC; cdr3_aa: CASSEPGLTNEQFF
d_call: .; j_call: TRBJ2-1; v_call: TRBV2; clone_size: .; cdr3_nt: TGTGCCAGCAGATACGGGGGACCCTACAATGAGCAGTTCTTC; cdr3_aa: CASRYGGPYNEQFF
d_call: TRBD2; j_call: TRBJ2-7; v_call: TRBV27; clone_size: .; cdr3_nt: TGTGCCAGCAGTTTTAGCGGGAAGAACTACGAGCAGTACTTC; cdr3_aa: CASSFSGKNYEQYF
d_call: TRBD1; j_call: TRBJ1-2; v_call: TRBV5-1; clone_size: .; cdr3_nt: TGCGCCAGCAGCTTGGGAGGACAGGGAGCCAGGGGCTACACCTTC; cdr3_aa: CASSLGGQGARGYTF
d_call: TRBD1; j_call: TRBJ1-5; v_call: TRBV10-3; clone_size: .; cdr3_nt: TGTGCCATTCAACCGGGACAGGGGTCGAATCAGCCCCAGCATTTT; cdr3_aa: CAIQPGQGSNQPQHF
d_call: TRBD1; j_call: TRBJ1-4; v_call: TRBV5-1; clone_size: .; cdr3_nt: TGCGCCAGCAGCTTGGTGGGGACAGATAATGAAAAACTGTTTTTT; cdr3_aa: CASSLVGTDNEKLFF
d_call: .; j_call: TRBJ1-2; v_call: TRBV5-1; clone_size: .; cdr3_nt: TGCGCCAGCGCCCCCCGGGGGGAGAACTATGGCTACACCTTC; cdr3_aa: CASAPRGENYGYTF
d_call: TRBD2; j_call: TRBJ2-3; v_call: TRBV12-5; clone_size: once; cdr3_nt: TGTGCTAGTGGTTTGGACGGACTAGCGGCAGATACGCAGTATTTT; cdr3_aa: CASGLDGLAADTQYF